The present entry profiles one TCR beta chain with its context. Using its own MiXCR run on the 5' RACE reads, TCRdb lists one record per CDR3 protein. The table lists hundreds of thousands of distinct CDR3 sequences, 20% to 25% of them singletons. This CDR3 has 15 residues. With 0 bases removed from V and 1 base from J, the gap between germline ends came to 9 bases. This sample is drawn from a study of identical twins. This sample also appeared in a second study, on T cells expressing NK-cell markers.

The chain is built from TRBV23-1 and TRBJ1-2; D uncertain. TRBV23-1 carries the ORF label, with uncertain function. The TCR was taken from a woman aged 18-29 years in good health. The sequenced sample consisted of PBMCs. In DNA form, the CDR3 reads TGCGCCAGCAGTCAATCGGAAACAGATAACTATGGCTACACCTTC. Protein sequence: CASSQSETDNYGYTF.